The subject of this entry is one T cell receptor (beta chain). Its antigen is not yet known. No much larger clone exists at a distance of one base, and base qualities are not known. The time point tag for this specimen amounts to: patch test 2, 6 weeks after DPC sensitization. The intended sense of this specimen's treatment or condition label: therapeutic diphenylcyclopropenone sensitization with weekly scalp DPC. At every patch-test visit, the blood draw took place before the patch test was put on. Patients were considered eligible if aged 18 to 70, diagnosed with alopecia and deemed suitable for DPC therapy, and patients were excluded if pregnant. Total RNA was extracted from unfractionated whole blood that had been collected in Tempus Blood RNA tubes. The CDR1 and CDR2 encoded by the germline V gene (reference sequence) are LNHDA and SQIVND. From V the trimming removes 6 bases and from J it removes 9 bases, while the gene matches leave 8 bases of the junction unaccounted for. From the cysteine up to the phenylalanine, the CDR3 has a length of 15 residues. Only the CDR3 region is kept as DNA, spanning 45 bases read in frame from base 1.

The data were obtained in a study of human T cells and chemical hapten exposure (dated by TCRdb to the early 2020s). In the study overall: For sensitization, 2% DPC in acetone was applied to an approximately 2 cm by approximately 2 cm area of upper inner arm skin. The mostly female patient cohort included alopecia areata with under or over 50% scalp involvement, alopecia totalis and alopecia universalis. Patch testing on the upper back used Finn chambers containing 0.01% DPC, with scoring done after 6 days according to International Contact Dermatitis Research Group standards. For TCR sequencing, blood came from about 29 alopecia patients at anywhere from one to four time points (pre-sensitization, 2, 6 and 24 weeks). In alopecia patients, the study followed how the peripheral blood TCR repertoire changed in vivo over primary and secondary sensitization to diphenylcyclopropenone (DPC), a hapten. Weekly therapeutic DPC doses were additionally applied to the scalp of patients throughout the roughly 23-week study period. Blood samples were taken from patients before sensitization (week 0) and at 2, 6 and about 24 weeks after DPC sensitization. Libraries were pooled for sequencing, and variation in per-sample TCR yields was attributed mainly to small differences in library volumes within the pool. What the authors observed across the whole study: DPC sensitization did not change the number of TCRs with a frequency above 1 in 1000, and there was no evidence of changes in global repertoire structure. Compared with pre-sensitization or healthy control sets, expanded TCRs formed significantly more large CDR3 similarity clusters, which is consistent with antigen-driven responses. Alopecia, a presumed autoimmune disease, was present in all patients, so the immune response of the patients might differ from that of healthy individuals. After repeated subsampling, the strength of the expansion versus patch-test correlation and the threshold at which it became significant changed. A positive correlation was found between the number of PT1 expanded TCRs and patch test score, with significance reached at thresholds 8, 16 and 32 but not 4.

The library was built by means of RACE. Sequencing used a NextSeq 500. Library preparation attached unique molecular identifiers to individual cDNA molecules for quantitative, reproducible TCR counting. Both TCR alpha and TCR beta chains were sequenced from each blood RNA sample. Processing in the source paper ran as follows. The median number of TCRs per sample was roughly 100,000, ranging from roughly 23,224 to 700,000. V, J and CDR3 annotation of the TCR reads was carried out using the Decombinator software suite. To make PS versus PT1 abundance plots, every sample was subsampled to the same number of TCRs (28,000). Expanded TCRs were defined as absent before sensitization and observed at least eight times at the 2-week time point. TCRdb trimmed public reads at Q25 via fastp, called clones via MiXCR and kept in-frame beta chains. Rows merge per CDR3 protein into single entries with the most common DNA and genes. The V and J calls and clone size are TCRdb's, not the authors'. Present in this sample are 100,000 or so distinct CDR3 sequences, roughly 9.6% of which were seen just once. More than 2% of the sample is in the top ten clones.

Specimen: whole blood, collected in connection with sensitization to the hapten diphenylcyclopropenone (DPC). The chain joins TRBV19 to TRBJ2-1; 13 central nucleotides agree with TRBD2. The TCR was taken from a man between 40 and 49 years old with alopecia areata. Some clones in this sample may be carry-over from other donors' samples. The nucleotide sequence reads TGTGCCAGTAGACTAGCGGGAGGGAATTTTGGTGAGCAGTTCTTC. It specifies CASRLAGGNFGEQFF.